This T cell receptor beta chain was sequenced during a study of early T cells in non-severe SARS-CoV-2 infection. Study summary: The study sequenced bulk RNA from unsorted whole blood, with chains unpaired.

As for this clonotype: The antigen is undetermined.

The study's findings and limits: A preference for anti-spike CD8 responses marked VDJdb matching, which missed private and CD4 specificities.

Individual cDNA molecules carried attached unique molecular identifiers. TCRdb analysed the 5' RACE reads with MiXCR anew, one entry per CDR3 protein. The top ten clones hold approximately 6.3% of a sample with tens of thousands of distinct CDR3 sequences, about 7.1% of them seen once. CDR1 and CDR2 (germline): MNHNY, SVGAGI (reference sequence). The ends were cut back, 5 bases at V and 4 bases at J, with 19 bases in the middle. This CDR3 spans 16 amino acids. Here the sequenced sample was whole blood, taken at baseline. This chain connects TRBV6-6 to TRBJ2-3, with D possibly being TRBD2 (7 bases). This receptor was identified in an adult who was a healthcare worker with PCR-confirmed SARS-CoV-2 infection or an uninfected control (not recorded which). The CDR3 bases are TGTGCCAGCAGTCCCTATAGGGGGGGCAGCGCAGATACGCAGTATTTT. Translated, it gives CASSPYRGGSADTQYF.